Below, 17 T cell receptor beta chains from the same sample are listed, as sequenced in a study of blood T cell repertoires in COVID-19. Measured with immunoSEQ multiplex PCR; TCRdb has only the in-frame clones, and not every one. The sample lists about 220,000 clones, approximately 77% seen once, with less than 4% in the top ten. Sequencing was done on a sample of peripheral blood. Receptor source: an elderly woman with acute or convalescent COVID-19.

The chain employs TRBV6-2 or TRBV6-3 and TRBJ1-2; D ambiguous. Trimming pared 0 bases from V and 8 bases from J, leaving 10 bases between. CDR3 length equals 13 residues. Per the germline V gene, CDR1 is MNHEY and CDR2 is SVGEGT. DNA for the CDR3: TGTGCCAGCAGTTACTCGAGAGTAGAGGGCTACACCTTC. Translating it yields CASSYSRVEGYTF.

The chain is built from TRBV7-9 and TRBJ2-1; a weak D match, TRBD2 (7 bases). CDR1 is SEHNR and CDR2 is FQNEAQ in the germline V gene (reference sequence). V was pared by 0 bases and J by 8 bases, with 17 bases between. The CDR3 is 16 residues long. CDR3 nucleotide sequence: TGTGCCAGCAGCTTAGCGCTACCGGGGGGCGTGTATGAGCAGTTCTTC. Translation gives CASSLALPGGVYEQFF.

The chain combines TRBV5-6 with TRBJ2-5; a possible D gene is TRBD2 (5 bases). Per the germline V gene, CDR1 is SGHDT and CDR2 is YYEEEE. Trimming stripped 1 base from V and 5 bases from J, with 9 bases between. The CDR3 runs 13 residues. The CDR3 spells CASSLPGMETQYF. DNA for the CDR3: TGTGCCAGCAGCTTGCCGGGGATGGAGACCCAGTACTTC.

The gene calls are TRBV10-3 and TRBJ1-3; a possible D gene is TRBD1 (6 bases). Germline assignment: CDR1 ENHRY and CDR2 SYGVKD. The CDR3 consists of 16 residues. Trimming cost V 6 bases and J 1 base, with 16 bases left between them. In DNA, the CDR3 is TGTGCCATCAGGCCAACAGGGCGTTTGTCTGGAAACACCATATATTTT. Translated, it gives CAIRPTGRLSGNTIYF.

The chain is built from TRBV6-1 and TRBJ2-2, with a tentative D call TRBD1 (6 bases). The V end lost 2 bases, the J end lost 16 bases, and 14 bases lay between the germline ends. The V gene's germline CDR1 is MNHNS and CDR2 SASEGT. The CDR3 covers 12 residues. Here the CDR3 reads CASSELDSKKFF. Here the CDR3 DNA reads TGTGCCAGCAGTGAACTGGACAGCAAAAAGTTTTTT.

This clone is a singleton in its sample. Other DNA sequences in this specimen translate into the identical CDR3. The V gene is TRBV28, the J gene TRBJ2-7, with 8 bases identical to TRBD1. The CDR3 is made up of 14 amino acids. V lost 6 bases to trimming and J lost 3 bases; unmatched junction nucleotides: 7. In germline, CDR1 is MDHEN, CDR2 SYDVKM. This chain's CDR3 is CASSLGQGVYEQYF. CDR3 nucleotides: TGTGCCAGCAGCCTCGGACAGGGAGTCTACGAGCAGTACTTC.

V usage is TRBV9 and J usage is TRBJ2-7; perhaps TRBD1 as D (7 bases). The CDR3 extends over 13 amino acids. CDR1 and CDR2 from the germline V gene are SGDLS and YYNGEE. The V gene lost 0 bases and the J gene lost 12 bases, with 16 bases spanning the gap. The CDR3 loop is CASSVDLEGARYF. In DNA form, the CDR3 reads TGTGCCAGCAGCGTAGATTTGGAGGGGGCGCGGTACTTC. The entire variable domain, with the rest obtained from reference TRBV9 and TRBJ2-7, is as follows: DSGVTQTPKHLITATGQRVTLRCSPRSGDLSVYWYQQSLDQGLQFLIQYYNGEERAKGNILERFSAQQFPDLHSELNLSSLELGDSALYFCASSVDLEGARYFGPGTRLTVT.

This clone occurred a few times. This chain joins TRBV12-3 or TRBV12-4 and TRBJ1-4; D remains ambiguous. The CDR3 is 11 amino acids. The V and J ends lost 7 bases and 4 bases respectively, with 4 bases between them. CDR3 DNA: TGTGCCAGCACCCTTAATGAAAAACTGTTTTTT. Its translation: CASTLNEKLFF.

The rearrangement links TRBV7-9 to TRBJ2-1; TRBD2 agrees at 10 bases. Germline assignment: CDR1 SEHNR and CDR2 FQNEAQ (reference sequence). With V trimmed by 1 base and J by 6 bases, 3 bases remained unmatched. CDR3 length: 15 residues. CDR3 DNA: TGTGCCAGCAGCTTAGAACTAGCGGGGCCCAATGAGCAGTTCTTC. Translating gives CASSLELAGPNEQFF.

The chain couples TRBV5-6 to TRBJ1-5, with D tentatively TRBD1 (6 bases). V lost 0 bases and J 6 bases, leaving 13 bases between the germline ends. The CDR3 covers 15 residues. CDR1 and CDR2 (germline): SGHDT, YYEEEE. The CDR3 nucleotides read TGTGCCAGCAGCTTGGGGTCTGGGGACACTCAGCCCCAGCATTTT. Translating gives CASSLGSGDTQPQHF. Full variable domain (remainder filled in from reference TRBV5-6 and TRBJ1-5): DAGVTQSPTHLIKTRGQQVTLRCSPKSGHDTVSWYQQALGQGPQFIFQYYEEEERQRGNFPDRFSGHQFPNYSSELNVNALLLGDSALYLCASSLGSGDTQPQHFGDGTRLSIL.

This chain links TRBV3-1 (or the pseudogene TRBV3-2) with TRBJ1-2; no clear D. Trimming pared 4 bases from V and 1 base from J, leaving 16 bases between. The CDR3 runs 16 residues. Germline lookup yields CDR1 LGHDT and CDR2 YNNKEL (reference sequence). The DNA of the CDR3 is TGTGCCAGCAGCCCAAGATATAACAGCAATAACTATGGCTACACCTTC. It yields the protein CASSPRYNSNNYGYTF.

J is TRBJ1-5 and V is TRBV19; TRBD1 is a possible D gene (6 bases). Trimming took off 6 bases at V and 0 bases at J, with 15 bases between the two ends. In germline, CDR1 is LNHDA, CDR2 SQIVND (reference sequence). The CDR3 extends over 16 amino acids. CDR3 loop: CASRLAGTYSNQPQHF. The DNA for the CDR3 is TGTGCCAGTAGGTTGGCAGGGACATATAGCAATCAGCCCCAGCATTTT.

The chain uses TRBV4-2 and TRBJ2-1; 9 positions agree with TRBD2. Germline V CDR1 and CDR2: LGHNA, YNFKEQ. The junction had 18 bases not matched to a gene; V was cut back by 7 bases and J by 8 bases. The CDR3 sequence is 17 residues long. The chain's CDR3 is CASTSSAGGGAVYEQFF. In nucleotides, the CDR3 is TGTGCCAGCACCTCCAGTGCGGGCGGGGGGGCCGTCTATGAGCAGTTCTTC.

The chain is built from TRBV19 and TRBJ2-5; D perhaps matches TRBD2 (6 bases). V lost 3 bases and J 2 bases, leaving 13 bases between the germline ends. The CDR3 runs 15 residues. Germline V gives CDR1 LNHDA, CDR2 SQIVND (reference sequence). The CDR3: CASSIPAGPQETQYF. The CDR3 region has the DNA TGTGCCAGTAGTATCCCAGCGGGCCCTCAAGAGACCCAGTACTTC.

The chain has TRBV5-1 and TRBJ2-3, with D possibly being TRBD2 (6 bases). The CDR3 is 14 amino acids. The V gene's germline CDR1 is SGHRS and CDR2 YFSETQ. Trimming took 6 bases from V and 2 from J, leaving 13 bases between them. The chain's CDR3 is CASTWDSSTDTQYF. The CDR3 nucleotides are TGCGCCAGCACATGGGACTCCTCCACAGATACGCAGTATTTT.

The chain employs TRBV28 and TRBJ1-2; D gene ambiguous. This CDR3 is built from 13 residues. Germline V CDR1 and CDR2: MDHEN, SYDVKM. V gave up 7 bases and J gave up 8 bases, with 17 bases separating them. The CDR3 here is CASNPPRSDGYTF. CDR3 in DNA: TGTGCCAGCAATCCCCCCAGGTCCGACGGCTACACCTTC.

The chain links TRBV6-5 to TRBJ2-3, with 11 positions matching TRBD2. V trimming: 4 bases; J trimming: 3 bases; junction bases outside the gene matches: 3. The CDR3 length is 15 residues. Germline V gene lookup returns CDR1 MNHEY and CDR2 SVGAGI. CDR3 region: CASSFSGGGTDTQYF. The CDR3 DNA reads TGTGCCAGCAGTTTTAGCGGGGGGGGGACAGATACGCAGTATTTT.